Following are 28 T cell receptor beta chains from one sample sequenced in a study of CD8 T cells in Susac syndrome. Reverse transcription of 0.5 to 1 ug RNA was performed with random hexamers. TCRdb ran MiXCR on the immunoSEQ multiplex PCR reads and lists one entry per CDR3 protein. The sample has some 190,000 distinct CDR3 sequences, about 95% seen once. The specimen sequenced was CD4+ T cells from PBMCs. These receptors were taken from a human donor in good health.

J is TRBJ2-1 and V is TRBV7-6; TRBD2 might be the D (6 bases). From germline, CDR1 is SGHVS and CDR2 FNYEAQ. The CDR3 consists of 15 residues. The V end lost 1 base, the J end lost 5 bases, and 12 bases lay between the germline ends. The CDR3 nucleotides read TGTGCCAGCAGCTTAGTATACGGGAGTCACAATGAGCAGTTCTTC. Protein product: CASSLVYGSHNEQFF. The full variable domain, with the rest looked up from reference TRBV7-6 and TRBJ2-1, is GAGVSQSPRYKVTKRGQDVALRCDPISGHVSLYWYRQALGQGPEFLTYFNYEAQQDKSGLPNDRFSAERPEGSISTLTIQRTEQRDSAMYRCASSLVYGSHNEQFFGPGTRLTVL.

The gene calls are TRBV4-3 and TRBJ1-1, with D unresolved. This CDR3 has 14 residues. The germline V and J ends were trimmed by 3 bases and 5 bases, with 13 bases remaining between them. Per the germline V gene, CDR1 is LGHNA and CDR2 is YSLEER. The CDR3 region is CASSQIRTATEAFF. CDR3 DNA: TGCGCCAGCAGCCAGATAAGGACGGCTACTGAAGCTTTCTTT.

The rearrangement uses TRBV29-1 and TRBJ1-5; D perhaps matches TRBD1 (6 bases). The germline CDR1 and CDR2 sequences are SQVTM and ANQGSEA. V lost 5 bases, J lost 3 bases, and 11 bases lay in between. This CDR3 comprises 13 residues. CDR3 residues: CSVSQGNNQPQHF. CDR3 nucleotide sequence: TGCAGCGTTTCCCAGGGGAACAATCAGCCCCAGCATTTT.

The chain couples TRBV11-2 to TRBJ2-5; D ambiguous. V shed 5 bases and J shed 5 bases, with 12 bases lying between them. The CDR3 totals 13 residues. Germline CDR1 is SGHAT and CDR2 is FQNNGV. This CDR3 is CASSRSTEETQYF. The DNA for the CDR3 is TGTGCCAGCAGCCGGAGTACTGAGGAGACCCAGTACTTC. Combining the CDR3 with reference TRBV11-2 and TRBJ2-5 gives the whole variable domain EAGVAQSPRYKIIEKRQSVAFWCNPISGHATLYWYQQILGQGPKLLIQFQNNGVVDDSQLPKDRFSAERLKGVDSTLKIQPAKLEDSAVYLCASSRSTEETQYFGPGTRLLVL.

The V gene is TRBV28, the J gene TRBJ1-1; D not resolved. The CDR3 is made up of 13 amino acids. Germline-derived CDR1 and CDR2 are MDHEN and SYDVKM. V gave up 7 bases and J gave up 7 bases, with 16 bases separating them. Here the CDR3 DNA reads TGTGCCAGCATCCTATCGGTAGACGGTGAAGCTTTCTTT. Protein sequence: CASILSVDGEAFF.

The chain employs TRBV7-2 and TRBJ2-1; D is unclear. Trimming took 5 bases from V and 7 from J, leaving 15 bases between them. CDR1 is SGHTA and CDR2 is FQGNSA in the germline V gene. The CDR3 is made up of 14 amino acids. DNA for the CDR3: TGTGCCAGCAGCCCCGTAGTGGTGGGGAATGAGCAGTTCTTC. Translated, it gives CASSPVVVGNEQFF.

The V and J genes are TRBV27 and TRBJ1-2; D is uncertain. Germline values: CDR1 MNHEY, CDR2 SMNVEV (reference sequence). The CDR3 contains 12 residues. Trimming took off 6 bases at V and 4 bases at J, with 9 bases between the two ends. DNA for the CDR3: TGTGCCAGCAGATCACAAAGCTATGGCTACACCTTC. It codes for CASRSQSYGYTF.

The genes are TRBV30 and TRBJ1-1; the D gene is possibly TRBD1 (5 bases). The CDR3 contains 12 residues. Per the germline V gene, CDR1 is GTSNPN and CDR2 is SVGIG (reference sequence). Deletions cut 2 bases from V and 3 bases from J, with 7 bases between. The CDR3 DNA is TGTGCCTGGAGTCGGGGCGACACTGAAGCTTTCTTT. This translates into CAWSRGDTEAFF.

The chain has TRBV29-1 and TRBJ2-1; D is undetermined. The CDR3 runs to 12 residues. Germline CDR1 is SQVTM and CDR2 is ANQGSEA. The V and J ends lost 3 bases and 9 bases respectively, with 12 bases between them. CDR3 nucleotide sequence: TGCAGCGTTGACATTTACCTCGCTGAGCAGTTCTTC. Translating it yields CSVDIYLAEQFF.

V usage is TRBV20-1 and J usage is TRBJ2-1; D is uncertain. The CDR3 covers 12 residues. The V and J ends lost 6 bases and 10 bases respectively, with 16 bases between them. Germline V lookup: CDR1 DFQATT, CDR2 SNEGSKA (reference sequence). In nucleotides, the CDR3 is TGCAGTGCCCGATTTGGCGAACGGGAGCAGTTCTTC. It translates to CSARFGEREQFF.

The genes are TRBV27 and TRBJ2-7, with TRBD1 identical over 8 bases. This CDR3 comprises 14 residues. Germline V CDR1 and CDR2: MNHEY, SMNVEV (reference sequence). With 4 bases clipped from V and 5 bases from J, the junction kept 7 bases outside the gene matches. DNA for the CDR3: TGTGCCAGCAGTTCAGGGGGCGTCGGGAACGAGCAGTACTTC. Protein product: CASSSGGVGNEQYF.

This chain uses TRBV23-1 with TRBJ2-1; D ambiguous. Being an ORF, TRBV23-1 has a function that is uncertain. V dropped 1 base and J dropped 2 bases, with 12 bases sitting between them. The CDR3 loop spans 16 amino acids. For the CDR3, the DNA is TGCGCCAGCAGTCAATGGCGGCTAGTCCCCTACAATGAGCAGTTCTTC. Its translation is CASSQWRLVPYNEQFF.

This chain links TRBV14 with TRBJ2-7; 8 bases are a match to TRBD1. Germline V gives CDR1 SGHDN, CDR2 FVKESK. This CDR3 is 14 amino acids long. V shed 3 bases, J shed 1 base, and the junction held 2 bases outside the gene matches. Written as DNA, the CDR3 is TGTGCCAGCAGCCAGGACAGGGCGTCCTACGAGCAGTACTTC. This encodes CASSQDRASYEQYF.

This chain uses TRBV29-1 with TRBJ1-1; 7 nucleotides match TRBD1. CDR1 is SQVTM and CDR2 is ANQGSEA in the germline V gene. Germline trimming cut 6 bases from V and 5 bases from J; bases unmatched to any gene: 9. The CDR3 runs to 13 residues. The CDR3 DNA is TGCAGCGTCGCCTTCACAGGGGATACTGAAGCTTTCTTT. Its protein product is CSVAFTGDTEAFF.

The chain uses TRBV29-1 and TRBJ2-3; 10 bases agree with TRBD2. CDR1 and CDR2 (germline): SQVTM, ANQGSEA. This CDR3 contains 15 residues. The CDR3 loop is CPPLGSSGRSCTQYF. Here the CDR3 DNA reads TGCCCTCCCCTCGGAAGTAGCGGGAGGTCGTGTACGCAGTATTTT.

The chain combines TRBV12-3 or TRBV12-4 with TRBJ2-1; D not resolved. V lost 6 bases and J 3 bases, leaving 12 bases between the germline ends. The CDR3 loop spans 14 amino acids. CDR3 protein: CASSPQANYNEQFF. The CDR3 coding sequence is TGTGCCAGCAGCCCCCAGGCAAACTACAATGAGCAGTTCTTC.

In nucleotides, the CDR3 is TGTGCCAGCAGTGGGACTAGCTACAATGAGCAGTTCTTC. Translation gives CASSGTSYNEQFF. V and J are TRBV2 and TRBJ2-1; 7 bases align to TRBD2. Germline CDR1 SNHLY, CDR2 FYNNEI. Trimming took 4 bases from V and 3 from J; bases not matched to a gene: 0. The CDR3 length is 13 residues.

The chain links TRBV3-1 to TRBJ2-3; the match to TRBD2 covers 7 bases. V gave up 4 bases and J gave up 8 bases; unmatched junction bases: 6. The CDR3 has 13 residues. The germline V gene encodes CDR1 LGHDT and CDR2 YNNKEL (reference sequence). The CDR3 bases are TGTGCCAGCAGCCCCGGACTAGGTCTTACGCAGTATTTT. Translated, it gives CASSPGLGLTQYF.

The rearrangement joins TRBV20-1 to TRBJ1-2; 9 bases fit TRBD1. Trimming at V came to 4 bases and at J to 8 bases, leaving 11 bases not matched to a gene. The CDR3 length is 14 residues. In germline, CDR1 is DFQATT, CDR2 SNEGSKA (reference sequence). In DNA, the CDR3 is TGCAGTGCTACCGAGGGACAGGGCGGTTACGGCTACACCTTC. Its protein is CSATEGQGGYGYTF.

V gene TRBV20-1 combines with J gene TRBJ2-3; TRBD2 matches at 10 bases. The CDR3 is made up of 15 amino acids. Germline V gene data show CDR1 as DFQATT and CDR2 as SNEGSKA (reference sequence). The junction had 7 bases not matched to a gene; V was cut back by 3 bases and J by 4 bases. CDR3 DNA sequence: TGCAGTGCTAGTCCCCGGCTAGCGGGAGCAGATACGCAGTATTTT. This sequence encodes CSASPRLAGADTQYF.

This clonotype showed up just once. The chain has TRBV18 and TRBJ2-7; possible D gene TRBD1, 6 bases. The germline CDR1 and CDR2 sequences are KGHSH and LQKENI. V lost 3 bases and J lost 3, with 15 bases in between. This CDR3 spans 15 amino acids. The CDR3 region has the DNA TGTGCCAGCTCACCTGGGACATCGGACTTCTACGAGCAGTACTTC. This gives the protein CASSPGTSDFYEQYF.

The V call is TRBV6-1, the J call TRBJ2-4; unclear D gene. The germline V gene has CDR1 MNHNS and CDR2 SASEGT. Trimming left V 4 bases short and J 9 bases short, with 10 bases between. The CDR3 has 12 residues. CDR3 amino acids: CASSAPMGIQYF. Here the CDR3 DNA reads TGTGCCAGCAGTGCACCGATGGGCATTCAGTACTTC.

V is TRBV19 and J is TRBJ2-7; 8 positions match TRBD1. CDR3 length: 14 amino acids. The V segment lost 5 bases and the J segment 0 bases; nucleotides outside the gene matches: 3. Germline V gene data show CDR1 as LNHDA and CDR2 as SQIVND (reference sequence). DNA for the CDR3: TGTGCCAGTAGTGGACAGGGTAGCTCCTACGAGCAGTACTTC. As protein: CASSGQGSSYEQYF.

The chain links TRBV11-1 to TRBJ2-1, with D hard to call. CDR1 and CDR2 (germline): SGHAT, FQDESV (reference sequence). The CDR3 has 13 amino acids. Trimming stripped 0 bases from V and 12 bases from J, with 12 bases between. The CDR3 is CASSLARFEGQFF. The CDR3 bases are TGTGCCAGCAGCTTAGCCCGCTTTGAAGGGCAGTTCTTC.

V gene TRBV9 combines with J gene TRBJ2-5; possibly TRBD2 for D (6 bases). The CDR3 has 12 residues. Germline V gives CDR1 SGDLS, CDR2 YYNGEE. The ends were cut back, 6 bases at V and 4 bases at J, with 10 bases in the middle. CDR3: CASTGATETQYF. CDR3 sequence (DNA): TGTGCCAGCACGGGAGCCACAGAGACCCAGTACTTC.

V and J are TRBV3-1 and TRBJ2-1, with TRBD1 as a possible D gene (6 bases). Germline CDR1 and CDR2: LGHDT and YNNKEL (reference sequence). This CDR3 contains 15 residues. The V end was cut by 4 bases, the J end by 2 bases, with 12 bases between. The DNA for the CDR3 is TGTGCCAGCAGCCCCCAGGGGCGGGCCTACAATGAGCAGTTCTTC. It encodes CASSPQGRAYNEQFF.

This clonotype has a single count. The chain has TRBV29-1 and TRBJ2-3; D call uncertain. The CDR3 spans 12 residues. The germline gives CDR1 SQVTM, CDR2 ANQGSEA. V was clipped by 1 base and J by 8 bases, with 10 bases between them. This CDR3 is CSVEGTASTQYF. In DNA form, the CDR3 reads TGCAGCGTTGAAGGGACGGCTAGTACGCAGTATTTT.

V and J are TRBV27 and TRBJ1-4, with D perhaps TRBD1 (5 bases). The CDR3 sequence is 18 residues long. Germline CDR1 reads MNHEY; CDR2 reads SMNVEV (reference sequence). V was trimmed by 4 bases and J by 6 bases, leaving 24 bases between them. CDR3 protein: CASSSNPRVSSRDEKLFF. In nucleotides, the CDR3 is TGTGCCAGCAGTTCAAATCCCAGGGTATCTTCTCGGGATGAAAAACTGTTTTTT.